Below are 5 T cell receptor beta chains sequenced from a single sample in a study of response to subunit inactivated influenza vaccine. TCRdb fed the RT-PCR reads into MiXCR, producing one record per CDR3 protein. The data show hundreds of thousands of distinct CDR3 sequences, approximately 13% seen once. Specimen: PBMCs from blood, collected 14 to 15 days before vaccination. Source of these receptors: a man aged 50-60 years who received an inactivated influenza vaccine.

The chain links TRBV19 to TRBJ2-7; perhaps TRBD2 as D (5 bases). The germline gives CDR1 LNHDA, CDR2 SQIVND (reference sequence). V was shortened by 4 bases and J by 3 bases, with 13 bases between the two germline ends. The CDR3 is 14 amino acids. The CDR3: CASSTFSGNYEQYF. The CDR3 DNA reads as TGTGCCAGTAGTACCTTCTCGGGGAACTACGAGCAGTACTTC.

The table lists this clonotype with a few counts. The rearrangement links TRBV29-1 to TRBJ2-1; 13 bases are shared with TRBD2. This CDR3 comprises 15 residues. Germline lookup yields CDR1 SQVTM and CDR2 ANQGSEA. V gave up 2 bases and J gave up 9 bases; unmatched junction bases: 7. For the CDR3, the DNA is TGCAGCGTTGAATTCCGGACTAGCGGGGGCAGTGAGCAGTTCTTC. Amino acid sequence: CSVEFRTSGGSEQFF.

This clonotype occurred a few times. V usage is TRBV6-2 or TRBV6-3 and J usage is TRBJ2-1; 7 nucleotides line up with TRBD2. Germline V gene data show CDR1 as MNHEY and CDR2 as SVGEGT. J was trimmed by 5 bases and V by 6 bases; bases with no gene match: 10. There are 15 residues in the CDR3. CDR3 sequence (DNA): TGTGCCAGCAGCCAACTGGGAGGGCCCCACAATGAGCAGTTCTTC. Translating it yields CASSQLGGPHNEQFF.

At least ten counts were recorded for this clonotype. J is TRBJ1-1 and V is TRBV4-1, with D unclear. There are 16 residues in the CDR3. Looked up from germline, CDR1 is MGHRA and CDR2 is YSYEKL. V gave up 4 bases and J gave up 0 bases, with 15 bases separating them. Here the CDR3 reads CASSPSRLVVNTEAFF. CDR3 nucleotides: TGCGCCAGCAGCCCATCAAGGTTAGTCGTGAACACTGAAGCTTTCTTT.

This clonotype was seen only a few times. J is TRBJ2-1 and V is TRBV5-1, with TRBD1 matching 10 bases. This CDR3 has 14 residues. The V and J ends lost 3 bases and 6 bases, in that order; junction bases with no gene match: 3. Germline V lookup: CDR1 SGHRS, CDR2 YFSETQ. The CDR3 nucleotides are TGCGCCAGCAGCTGGGACAGGGGAGGCAATGAGCAGTTCTTC. Translated, it gives CASSWDRGGNEQFF.